The 32 T cell receptor beta chains below all came from one sample that was sequenced in a study of T cell repertoires in cytomegalovirus infection (dated by TCRdb to between 2018 and 2020). These receptors are not linked to any known antigen. The instrument was an Illumina HiSeq 1500. The public reads were reanalyzed by TCRdb: fastp trimming at Q25, MiXCR alignment, in-frame beta chains only. Here each entry gathers all rows of one CDR3 protein and keeps the most common genes and DNA. This sample has about 700,000 distinct CDR3 sequences in its table, and roughly 30% of those were observed once. The ten most abundant clones make up roughly 18% of the sample. What this sample's treatment or condition label stands for: in vitro stimulation with specific CMV peptide epitopes to enrich CMV-specific T cells. Here the sequenced sample was cultured PBMCs, taken from culture after CMV antigen stimulation. All receptors come from a human donor in good health (CMV status not recorded). Some clones in this sample may be carry-over from other donors' samples.

The V call is TRBV7-2, the J call TRBJ2-7; 8 nucleotides match TRBD1. Unmatched junction bases numbered 14, after V lost 1 base and J lost 3 bases. Germline V lookup: CDR1 SGHTA, CDR2 FQGNSA. The CDR3 contains 18 residues. The CDR3 spells CASSLVGQGSFFHYEQYF. CDR3 nucleotide sequence: TGTGCCAGCAGCTTAGTCGGACAGGGTTCATTTTTCCACTACGAGCAGTACTTC.

The V and J genes are TRBV9 and TRBJ2-5; weak D call: TRBD2 (6 bases). Germline V gene sequence: CDR1 SGDLS, CDR2 YYNGEE. V was clipped by 2 bases and J by 5 bases, with 13 bases between them. The CDR3 has 14 amino acids. The chain's CDR3 is CASSVGPSGETQYF. DNA for the CDR3: TGTGCCAGCAGCGTTGGCCCGAGCGGGGAGACCCAGTACTTC.

The rearrangement uses TRBV4-1 and TRBJ2-1; no clear D. Germline CDR1 is MGHRA and CDR2 is YSYEKL. The CDR3 loop spans 14 amino acids. The V gene lost 4 bases and the J gene lost 6 bases, with 13 bases spanning the gap. CDR3 coding DNA: TGCGCCAGCAGCCCCCTCTTCGGTCTCAATGAGCAGTTCTTC. Encoded protein: CASSPLFGLNEQFF.

This clonotype was recorded many times. The gene calls are TRBV7-2 and TRBJ2-3; no clear D gene. V lost 3 bases, J lost 5 bases, and 6 bases lay in between. CDR3 length equals 12 residues. The germline gives CDR1 SGHTA, CDR2 FQGNSA. The CDR3, as DNA: TGTGCCAGCAGCTTTTGGGGAGATACGCAGTATTTT. As protein: CASSFWGDTQYF.

The V gene is TRBV27, the J gene TRBJ1-2, with 10 bases that match TRBD1. The germline V gene encodes CDR1 MNHEY and CDR2 SMNVEV (reference sequence). The CDR3 has 16 amino acids. Trimming took 5 bases from V and 6 from J; bases not matched to a gene: 12. CDR3 DNA: TGTGCCAGCAGTCGGGACAGGGGACCCATTAGCCATGGCTACACCTTC. Translating it yields CASSRDRGPISHGYTF.

The rearrangement links TRBV20-1 to TRBJ2-7; 7 bases align to TRBD2. This CDR3 has 12 amino acids. The germline gives CDR1 DFQATT, CDR2 SNEGSKA (reference sequence). Trimming removed 4 bases from V and 4 bases from J; junction bases left unmatched: 4. The CDR3 here is CSAKGGYYEQYF. The CDR3 DNA reads as TGCAGTGCTAAGGGAGGGTATTACGAGCAGTACTTC.

A single count supports this clonotype. J is TRBJ2-2 and V is TRBV4-1, with a tentative D call TRBD2 (5 bases). V lost 3 bases and J 1 base, leaving 9 bases between the germline ends. This CDR3 region has 15 residues. Germline CDR1 is MGHRA and CDR2 is YSYEKL. The CDR3 sequence: CASSHRAGNTGELFF. The CDR3 DNA sequence: TGCGCCAGCAGCCATAGGGCGGGGAACACCGGGGAGCTGTTTTTT.

This clonotype was recorded a few times. The chain uses TRBV7-8 and TRBJ2-7; TRBD2 matches 10 bases. J was trimmed by 3 bases and V by 0 bases; bases with no gene match: 8. In germline, CDR1 is SGHVS, CDR2 FQNEAQ. CDR3 size: 17 residues. For the CDR3, the DNA is TGTGCCAGCAGCTTAGCGCCGGCTAGCGGGGGTATCTACGAGCAGTACTTC. This codes for CASSLAPASGGIYEQYF.

As to this clonotype: One junction end disagrees with the germline gene, perhaps due to a read error. The rearrangement uses TRBV3-1 and TRBJ2-5; 10 bases align to TRBD2. Germline V gene data show CDR1 as LGHDT and CDR2 as YNNKEL (reference sequence). The CDR3 totals 15 residues. This chain's CDR3 is CASSPPGLAKETQCF. The DNA of the CDR3 is TGTGCCAGCAGCCCCCCGGGACTAGCGAAAGAGACCCAGTGCTTC.

The chain recombines TRBV19 with TRBJ1-2; D gene unclear. V lost 6 bases, J lost 7 bases, and 18 bases lay in between. This CDR3 is 14 amino acids long. Germline V CDR1 and CDR2: LNHDA, SQIVND (reference sequence). CDR3 sequence reads: CASSAPGAVFGYTF. CDR3 bases: TGTGCCAGTAGCGCCCCGGGAGCCGTTTTTGGCTACACCTTC.

This chain uses TRBV11-2 with TRBJ2-1; 7 nucleotides match TRBD2. Germline V gene sequence: CDR1 SGHAT, CDR2 FQNNGV. The CDR3 covers 17 residues. V lost 1 base to trimming and J lost 3 bases; unmatched junction nucleotides: 9. CDR3 DNA sequence: TGTGCCAGCAGCTTAGGGGGGGGGAGCGGAGGCTACAATGAGCAGTTCTTC. This encodes CASSLGGGSGGYNEQFF.

The rearrangement links TRBV9 to TRBJ2-5, with D possibly being TRBD2 (6 bases). CDR1 is SGDLS, CDR2 YYNGEE, per germline. With 3 bases removed from V and 4 bases from J, the gap between germline ends came to 10 bases. The CDR3 extends over 13 amino acids. For the CDR3, the DNA is TGTGCCAGCAGCGATAGCGGAAGAGAGACCCAGTACTTC. It encodes CASSDSGRETQYF.

This rearrangement joins TRBV18 to TRBJ1-1; no clear D. Germline V CDR1 and CDR2: KGHSH, LQKENI. V gave up 1 base and J gave up 3 bases, with 9 bases separating them. There are 14 residues in the CDR3. DNA for the CDR3: TGTGCCAGCTCACCACAGTTGGGGTACACTGAAGCTTTCTTT. It yields the protein CASSPQLGYTEAFF.

The CDR3: CASSLAMGQETETQYF. CDR3 DNA sequence: TGTGCCAGCAGCTTAGCAATGGGACAGGAAACGGAGACCCAGTACTTC. This rearrangement joins TRBV7-6 to TRBJ2-5; 8 bases fit TRBD1. Germline V gene lookup returns CDR1 SGHVS and CDR2 FNYEAQ. This CDR3 is 16 amino acids long. V was clipped by 0 bases and J by 5 bases; unmatched bases: 8.

This clonotype was detected once. The V and J genes are TRBV10-3 and TRBJ2-7; D possibly corresponds to TRBD2 (7 bases). Germline V gene data show CDR1 as ENHRY and CDR2 as SYGVKD. Trimming removed 3 bases from V and 6 bases from J, with 9 bases in between. This CDR3 contains 12 residues. CDR3 sequence (DNA): TGTGCCATCAGTGAAGGGGGGGGCGAGCAGTACTTC. Translating it yields CAISEGGGEQYF.

The chain is built from TRBV28 and TRBJ1-5; D gene ambiguous. There are 14 residues in the CDR3. CDR1 is MDHEN, CDR2 SYDVKM, per germline. Between the trimmed V and J ends, which lost 6 bases and 5 bases, there was a span of 14 bases. The CDR3 loop is CASRWAALDQPQHF. The CDR3 DNA is TGTGCCAGCAGGTGGGCCGCGTTGGATCAGCCCCAGCATTTT.

For this clonotype: This may be a read error, as it is one base from a much larger clone. The chain joins TRBV7-2 to TRBJ1-4; 7 bases are shared with TRBD1. The CDR3 spans 15 residues. Germline V gives CDR1 SGHTA, CDR2 FQGNSA. Here the CDR3 reads CASGLRGRSNEKLFF. The CDR3, as DNA: TGTGCCAGCGGCTTAAGGGGGCGGTCTAATGAAAAACTGTTTTTT.

This clonotype was seen a handful of times. The V call is TRBV6-1, the J call TRBJ2-1; tentatively, D is TRBD1 or TRBD2 (5 bases each). The CDR3 is 14 amino acids. The germline gives CDR1 MNHNS, CDR2 SASEGT. Trimming pared 7 bases from V and 4 bases from J, leaving 14 bases between. CDR3 sequence: CASTQGTLYNEQFF. The DNA for the CDR3 is TGTGCCAGCACCCAAGGGACCCTTTACAATGAGCAGTTCTTC.

The V and J genes are TRBV29-1 and TRBJ1-5, with D possibly being TRBD1 (5 bases). The CDR3 contains 13 residues. Germline CDR1 SQVTM, CDR2 ANQGSEA. V lost 2 bases and J 4 bases, leaving 9 bases between the germline ends. The CDR3 spells CSVEWGPNQPQHF. CDR3 DNA: TGCAGCGTTGAATGGGGACCTAATCAGCCCCAGCATTTT. Full variable domain (rest looked up from reference TRBV29-1 and TRBJ1-5): SAVISQKPSRDICQRGTSLTIQCQVDSQVTMMFWYRQQPGQSLTLIATANQGSEATYESGFVIDKFPISRPNLTFSTLTVSNMSPEDSSIYLCSVEWGPNQPQHFGDGTRLSIL.

This clonotype has only a few counts. This sequence joins TRBV28 and TRBJ2-3; TRBD2 agrees at 7 bases. The CDR3 is 18 residues long. V gave up 7 bases and J gave up 1 base; unmatched junction bases: 17. Germline-derived CDR1 and CDR2 are MDHEN and SYDVKM. The CDR3 protein is CASTLGSGARWGTDTQYF. CDR3 in DNA: TGTGCCAGCACCCTTGGGAGCGGGGCTCGATGGGGCACAGATACGCAGTATTTT.

This clonotype was recorded once. J is TRBJ2-2 and V is TRBV12-5; D perhaps matches TRBD2 (6 bases). With 4 bases removed from V and 2 bases from J, the gap between germline ends came to 17 bases. Per germline, CDR1 LGHNT and CDR2 FRNRAP. The CDR3 is 17 residues long. In DNA form, the CDR3 reads TGTGCTAGTGGTTCCTCGGTGCGGGGCGTTAACACCGGGGAGCTGTTTTTT. It codes for CASGSSVRGVNTGELFF.

Turning to this clonotype: Without the conserved terminal phenylalanine or tryptophan, this CDR3 likely stems from a read error. The V call is TRBV7-2, the J call TRBJ2-7; D possibly corresponds to TRBD1 (6 bases). CDR1 is SGHTA and CDR2 is FQGNSA in the germline V gene. The CDR3 length is 15 residues. The germline V and J ends were trimmed by 1 base and 0 bases, with 10 bases remaining between them. This CDR3 is CASSLVLGGSYEQYS. The CDR3 region has the DNA TGTGCCAGCAGCTTAGTGTTAGGGGGCTCCTACGAGCAGTACTCC.

This clonotype was counted a few times. The gene calls are TRBV7-9 and TRBJ2-5; TRBD1 matches 7 bases. CDR1 is SEHNR, CDR2 FQNEAQ, per germline (reference sequence). J was trimmed by 2 bases and V by 5 bases; bases with no gene match: 8. The CDR3 has 15 amino acids. CDR3 nucleotides: TGTGCCAGCAGCCCCCCCGGGACAGATCAAGAGACCCAGTACTTC. This translates into CASSPPGTDQETQYF.

This clonotype has more than one count but fewer than ten. V is TRBV4-3 and J is TRBJ1-5, with a tentative D call TRBD1 (5 bases). With 4 bases removed from V and 3 bases from J, the gap between germline ends came to 13 bases. In germline, CDR1 is LGHNA, CDR2 YSLEER. The CDR3 contains 15 residues. CDR3 protein: CASSPGPGTNQPQHF. The CDR3 nucleotides read TGCGCCAGCAGCCCGGGACCGGGAACCAATCAGCCCCAGCATTTT.

The sample holds a few counts of this clonotype. The chain recombines TRBV28 with TRBJ2-7; TRBD1 aligns across 10 bases. CDR3 length: 14 amino acids. The germline V gene encodes CDR1 MDHEN and CDR2 SYDVKM. J gave up 5 bases and V 6 bases, and 7 bases lay outside the gene matches. As DNA, the CDR3 is TGTGCCAGCAGGTCGGGACAGGGGTTCCACGAGCAGTACTTC. Its translation is CASRSGQGFHEQYF.

The chain has TRBV5-1 and TRBJ2-3; 9 positions match TRBD1. The V and J ends lost 3 bases and 6 bases, in that order; junction bases with no gene match: 5. This CDR3 is 14 amino acids long. CDR1 is SGHRS, CDR2 YFSETQ, per germline. In DNA form, the CDR3 reads TGCGCCAGCAGCTCCGGGACAGGGTCGGATACGCAGTATTTT. It yields the protein CASSSGTGSDTQYF.

V gene TRBV5-6 combines with J gene TRBJ2-4; possibly TRBD2 for D (5 bases). V gave up 0 bases and J gave up 0 bases, with 13 bases separating them. This CDR3 contains 17 residues. Germline values: CDR1 SGHDT, CDR2 YYEEEE. CDR3 sequence reads: CASSLGLTGLAKNIQYF. CDR3 nucleotide sequence: TGTGCCAGCAGCTTGGGTTTAACGGGGTTAGCCAAAAACATTCAGTACTTC.

This chain connects TRBV27 to TRBJ2-7; tentatively, D is TRBD1 (6 bases). Germline assignment: CDR1 MNHEY and CDR2 SMNVEV (reference sequence). The ends were cut back, 5 bases at V and 3 bases at J, with 14 bases in the middle. CDR3 length: 14 amino acids. The CDR3 sequence is CASSHTGILYEQYF. For the CDR3, the DNA is TGTGCCAGCAGTCACACAGGGATTCTCTACGAGCAGTACTTC.

CDR3 in DNA: TGCGCCAGCAGCCAAGCTTTCCCTGGGACTAGCGGCCACAATGAGCAGTTCTTC. As protein: CASSQAFPGTSGHNEQFF. This sequence joins TRBV4-1 and TRBJ2-1, with 11 positions matching TRBD2. The CDR3 length is 18 residues. The J segment lost 5 bases and the V segment lost 1 base, leaving 10 bases of the junction unmatched. In germline, CDR1 is MGHRA, CDR2 YSYEKL.

This clonotype was found a few times. The gene calls are TRBV7-2 and TRBJ2-1; D uncertain. The length of the CDR3 is 14 residues. Per the germline V gene, CDR1 is SGHTA and CDR2 is FQGNSA. The V gene lost 1 base and the J gene lost 9 bases, with 13 bases spanning the gap. CDR3 bases: TGTGCCAGCAGCTTAGTAGACCAACTGGGTGAGCAGTTCTTC. Translated: CASSLVDQLGEQFF.

The chain links TRBV7-9 to TRBJ2-5; 12 bases match TRBD2. V lost 1 base, J lost 4 bases, and 10 bases stayed unmatched. CDR1 is SEHNR and CDR2 is FQNEAQ in the germline V gene (reference sequence). There are 18 residues in the CDR3. In DNA form, the CDR3 reads TGTGCCAGCAGCTTAGTAGCGTCTAGCGGGAGGGGGCGAGAGACCCAGTACTTC. As protein: CASSLVASSGRGRETQYF.

Many counts were recorded for this clonotype. V usage is TRBV7-2 and J usage is TRBJ2-5; 7 positions match TRBD2. Germline V gene lookup returns CDR1 SGHTA and CDR2 FQGNSA. This CDR3 comprises 14 residues. Trimming took 2 bases from V and 5 from J; bases not matched to a gene: 5. DNA for the CDR3: TGTGCCAGCAGCTTACAGGGAGGGCAGGAGACCCAGTACTTC. Its translation: CASSLQGGQETQYF.